This TCR beta chain is drawn from a study of blood T cell repertoires in COVID-19. About the research overall: The origin of the acute and convalescent COVID-19 samples was the United States, Italy and Spain. The cDNA or gDNA used as material had been derived from T cells, B-cell-depleted T cells, or PBMCs.

Authors' analysis steps: Estimates of nucleated cell counts were drawn from the amplification of reference gene primers. Clones were sequenced by immunoSEQ multiplex PCR, and TCRdb holds only the in-frame ones, with some missing. The V and J calls and the clone size are those of that table, but D and trimming were determined from the DNA. The sample has 120,000 to 150,000 clones, approximately 84% seen once. The V end lost 0 bases, the J end lost 7 bases, and 16 bases lay between the germline ends. CDR1 and CDR2 (germline): SGHRS, YFSETQ. The CDR3 consists of 15 residues. Source material: peripheral blood. The sequence derives from a woman of 80 years or more in a cohort sampled during active or convalescent COVID-19. The chain carries TRBV5-1 and TRBJ1-2; a possible D gene is TRBD1 (6 bases). CDR3 protein: CASSLGSGGSSGYTF. CDR3 DNA sequence: TGCGCCAGCAGCTTGGGTTCGGGGGGCTCTAGTGGCTACACCTTC.